Below are 13 T cell receptor beta chains sequenced from a single sample in a study of technical replicates of blood from several donors. Sequenced by immunoSEQ multiplex PCR; TCRdb stores in-frame clones only, minus some. The sample includes under 85,000 clones, just under 97% seen only once; the top ten take approximately 0.21%. Specimen: T cells isolated from PBMCs. Every receptor here comes from a human donor in good health.

V and J are TRBV28 and TRBJ1-2, with 10 bases fitting TRBD1. The length of the CDR3 is 15 residues. CDR1 is MDHEN, CDR2 SYDVKM, per germline. J lost 6 bases, V lost 6 bases, and 10 bases had no gene match. CDR3 region: CASSYDMGQGNGYTF. For the CDR3, the DNA is TGTGCCAGCAGCTATGATATGGGACAGGGGAATGGCTACACCTTC.

V and J are TRBV5-1 and TRBJ2-2, with 8 nucleotides matching TRBD1. CDR1 and CDR2 (germline): SGHRS, YFSETQ. The CDR3 consists of 15 residues. The trim removed 2 bases at V and 4 bases at J, leaving 4 bases unmatched. The CDR3 protein is CASSFAGGSTGELFF. CDR3 DNA: TGCGCCAGCAGCTTTGCAGGGGGCAGCACCGGGGAGCTGTTTTTT.

The rearrangement uses TRBV19 and TRBJ2-5; TRBD2 might be the D (7 bases). Trimming left V 3 bases short and J 5 bases short, with 16 bases between. Germline loops: CDR1 LNHDA, CDR2 SQIVND (reference sequence). The CDR3 runs 15 residues. CDR3 loop: CASSITGGPFETQYF. The CDR3 region has the DNA TGTGCCAGTAGTATCACGGGGGGCCCGTTTGAGACCCAGTACTTC.

This rearrangement joins TRBV28 to TRBJ2-5; 7 bases match TRBD2. The CDR3 is 16 residues long. Germline V lookup: CDR1 MDHEN, CDR2 SYDVKM. The J segment lost 7 bases and the V segment lost 2 bases, leaving 13 bases of the junction unmatched. The chain's CDR3 is CASSLVGVGLDGTQYF. CDR3 coding DNA: TGTGCCAGCAGTTTAGTTGGGGTCGGACTAGACGGGACCCAGTACTTC.

CDR3 in DNA: TGTGCCTGGAGCGGACAGGGGACTGGCTACACCTTC. As protein: CAWSGQGTGYTF. J is TRBJ1-2 and V is TRBV30, with TRBD1 identical over 9 bases. Germline CDR1 is GTSNPN and CDR2 is SVGIG (reference sequence). Trimming took 3 bases from V and 7 from J; bases not matched to a gene: 3. This CDR3 spans 12 amino acids. The whole variable domain, remainder taken from reference TRBV30 and TRBJ1-2, is SQTIHQWPATLVQPVGSPLSLECTVEGTSNPNLYWYRQAAGRGLQLLFYSVGIGQISSEVPQNLSASRPQDRQFILSSKKLLLSDSGFYLCAWSGQGTGYTFGSGTRLTVV.

V and J are TRBV5-6 and TRBJ2-1, with D uncertain. Deletions cut 2 bases from V and 6 bases from J, with 12 bases between. Germline-derived CDR1 and CDR2 are SGHDT and YYEEEE. The CDR3 spans 14 residues. CDR3 loop: CASSFRVRVNEQFF. For the CDR3, the DNA is TGTGCCAGCAGCTTCCGGGTACGGGTCAATGAGCAGTTCTTC.

Here the CDR3 reads CASSEYVTGSTYEQYF. The CDR3 coding sequence is TGTGCCAGCAGTGAATATGTGACAGGGTCAACCTACGAGCAGTACTTC. The chain employs TRBV25-1 and TRBJ2-7, with 7 bases lining up with TRBD1. V was pared by 0 bases and J by 2 bases, with 7 bases of the junction left unmatched. The CDR3 consists of 16 residues. CDR1 and CDR2 from the germline V gene are MGHDK and SYGVNS.

V is TRBV23-1 and J is TRBJ2-3; 7 bases are shared with TRBD1. TRBV23-1 is an open reading frame whose function is uncertain. The CDR3 is 16 amino acids. Trimming removed 4 bases from V and 1 base from J; junction bases left unmatched: 8. CDR3 sequence: CASSRDSENRTDTQYF. CDR3 DNA: TGCGCCAGCAGTCGGGACAGCGAGAACCGCACAGATACGCAGTATTTT.

V is TRBV5-1 and J is TRBJ2-3, with 7 bases matching TRBD1. The CDR3 is made up of 15 amino acids. With V trimmed by 7 bases and J by 2 bases, 10 bases remained unmatched. CDR1 and CDR2 (germline): SGHRS, YFSETQ. In DNA, the CDR3 is TGCGCCAGCGGCCCCGGGACAGTTTACACAGATACGCAGTATTTT. Protein: CASGPGTVYTDTQYF.

The chain joins TRBV10-3 to TRBJ1-5; D gene ambiguous. CDR1 and CDR2 from the germline V gene are ENHRY and SYGVKD. This CDR3 spans 15 amino acids. Trimming stripped 10 bases from V and 2 bases from J, with 18 bases between. CDR3 sequence (DNA): TGTGCCACCTCGGTCGGGAGGGAGGGCAATCAGCCCCAGCATTTT. It encodes CATSVGREGNQPQHF.

The chain links TRBV14 to TRBJ1-3, with unresolved D. V was clipped by 6 bases and J by 2 bases, with 11 bases between them. The CDR3 sequence is 14 residues long. CDR1 is SGHDN and CDR2 is FVKESK in the germline V gene. As DNA, the CDR3 is TGTGCCAGCAGTCAGAGGTATACTGGAAACACCATATATTTT. Translating it yields CASSQRYTGNTIYF.

This clone was seen once. The V call is TRBV29-1, the J call TRBJ1-4; D is uncertain. This CDR3 is 13 amino acids long. Germline lookup yields CDR1 SQVTM and CDR2 ANQGSEA. Trimming cost V 3 bases and J 8 bases, with 13 bases left between them. The DNA for the CDR3 is TGCAGCGTTGATTTCACCGGAGGAGAAAAACTGTTTTTT. Translation gives CSVDFTGGEKLFF.

This chain's CDR3 is CASSFGPGGVHEQYF. In nucleotides, the CDR3 is TGTGCCAGCAGTTTTGGGCCCGGAGGGGTCCACGAGCAGTACTTC. V is TRBV27 and J is TRBJ2-7; D is possibly TRBD2 (6 bases). Germline CDR1 is MNHEY and CDR2 is SMNVEV (reference sequence). V was clipped by 3 bases and J by 5 bases, with 17 bases between them. CDR3 length: 15 residues.